This passage covers 13 T cell receptor beta chains from one sample sequenced in a study of T cells in Graves' hyperthyroidism and ophthalmopathy. The CDR3 regions of TCR beta were amplified from RNA transcripts. Using the HTBI primer set, a first-round RT-PCR was run on the TCR CDR3. TCRdb re-analysed the multiplex PCR reads in MiXCR, keeping a single row per CDR3 protein. The sample yields approximately 640,000 distinct CDR3 sequences, 15% to 20% seen once. The sequenced sample was blood. The receptors derive from a man in his forties or fifties with Graves' hyperthyroidism.

The chain recombines TRBV9 with TRBJ2-1; 15 nucleotides line up with TRBD2. CDR3 length: 19 residues. The junction had 8 bases not matched to a gene; V was cut back by 4 bases and J by 0 bases. Germline V gene sequence: CDR1 SGDLS, CDR2 YYNGEE. DNA for the CDR3: TGTGCCAGCAGCCTCCGGACTAGCGGGAGGGTGAGCTCCTACAATGAGCAGTTCTTC. Protein sequence: CASSLRTSGRVSSYNEQFF.

The V gene is TRBV24-1, the J gene TRBJ2-1; perhaps TRBD1 as D (5 bases). V lost 4 bases and J 6 bases, leaving 12 bases between the germline ends. The CDR3 covers 14 residues. The germline gives CDR1 KGHDR, CDR2 SFDVKD. DNA for the CDR3: TGTGCCACCAGTGACCCAGGGTCGAGCAATGAGCAGTTCTTC. This gives the protein CATSDPGSSNEQFF.

The chain uses TRBV30 and TRBJ2-7; D possibly corresponds to TRBD2 (5 bases). This CDR3 has 12 amino acids. V was clipped by 6 bases and J by 2 bases, with 11 bases between them. CDR1 GTSNPN and CDR2 SVGIG come from the germline V gene (reference sequence). CDR3: CACGGYPYEQYF. CDR3 coding DNA: TGTGCCTGTGGCGGGTACCCCTACGAGCAGTACTTC.

This clonotype was observed at least ten times. V gene TRBV28 combines with J gene TRBJ1-5, with TRBD1 identical over 7 bases. After removal of 10 bases from V and 2 bases from J, the junction contained 8 bases not matched to a gene. Germline CDR1 is MDHEN and CDR2 is SYDVKM. The CDR3 extends over 14 amino acids. The CDR3 bases are TGTGCCACCTTGACAGGGCCAGGCAATCAGCCCCAGCATTTT. It codes for CATLTGPGNQPQHF.

The chain joins TRBV20-1 to TRBJ2-2, with 8 bases aligning to TRBD2. The CDR3 extends over 16 amino acids. The germline V gene encodes CDR1 DFQATT and CDR2 SNEGSKA (reference sequence). V gave up 1 base and J gave up 6 bases; unmatched junction bases: 10. CDR3 sequence: CSARGLLAVQPGELFF. CDR3 sequence (DNA): TGCAGTGCTAGAGGGCTACTAGCGGTTCAACCCGGGGAGCTGTTTTTT.

This clonotype was recorded many times. This chain connects TRBV5-1 to TRBJ2-2, with 7 positions matching TRBD1. V shed 3 bases and J 1 base; nucleotides not matched to a gene: 9. Germline V gene lookup returns CDR1 SGHRS and CDR2 YFSETQ. CDR3 size: 17 residues. CDR3 sequence: CASSSTAGTVNTGELFF. CDR3 nucleotide sequence: TGCGCCAGCAGCTCTACAGCCGGGACAGTGAACACCGGGGAGCTGTTTTTT.

This clonotype was detected a few times. The rearrangement uses TRBV12-5 and TRBJ2-1; tentative D call: TRBD1 (5 bases). This CDR3 has 17 residues. Germline CDR1 is LGHNT and CDR2 is FRNRAP. Trimming took off 0 bases at V and 5 bases at J, with 17 bases between the two ends. The chain's CDR3 is CASGLVLRTNENNEQFF. The DNA for the CDR3 is TGTGCTAGTGGTTTGGTATTGAGGACAAACGAGAACAATGAGCAGTTCTTC.

In its sample, this clonotype was seen a few times. This chain connects TRBV5-8 to TRBJ2-7; 11 bases match TRBD2. V gave up 1 base and J gave up 3 bases; unmatched junction bases: 9. Germline loops: CDR1 SGHTS, CDR2 YDEGEE. The CDR3 is made up of 17 amino acids. CDR3 in DNA: TGTGCCAGCAGCTTGTTTCGAACTAGCGGGAGAAACTACGAGCAGTACTTC. Amino acids: CASSLFRTSGRNYEQYF. Variable domain in full (rest from reference TRBV5-8 and TRBJ2-7): EAGVTQSPTHLIKTRGQQATLRCSPISGHTSVYWYQQALGLGLQFLLWYDEGEERNRGNFPPRFSGRQFPNYSSELNVNALELEDSALYLCASSLFRTSGRNYEQYFGPGTRLTVT.

This clonotype appeared many times. The chain joins TRBV27 to TRBJ2-1, with D possibly matching TRBD1 (6 bases). Trimming shortened V by 10 bases and J by 2 bases, and 18 bases separated the two germline ends. Germline CDR1 MNHEY, CDR2 SMNVEV (reference sequence). CDR3 size: 15 residues. The CDR3 nucleotides read TGTGCCACCCACCCAACAGGGAGCGCCTACAATGAGCAGTTCTTC. Residues: CATHPTGSAYNEQFF.

This chain connects TRBV28 to TRBJ1-5; D ambiguous. From germline, CDR1 is MDHEN and CDR2 SYDVKM. The CDR3 is 14 residues long. Between the trimmed V and J ends, which lost 5 bases and 4 bases, there was a span of 12 bases. CDR3 nucleotides: TGTGCCAGCAGTGCCCGGGTTCGGAATCAGCCCCAGCATTTT. Its translation is CASSARVRNQPQHF.

In this sample, this clonotype turned up many times. This chain connects TRBV7-2 to TRBJ1-1; D is undetermined. The V end lost 5 bases, the J end lost 1 base, and 8 bases lay between the germline ends. The CDR3 runs 13 residues. CDR1 and CDR2 from the germline V gene are SGHTA and FQGNSA. CDR3 coding DNA: TGTGCCAGCAGCCCCTCAGCGAACACTGAAGCTTTCTTT. Translated, it gives CASSPSANTEAFF.

This clonotype was observed at least ten times. J is TRBJ2-1 and V is TRBV7-2; D is unresolved. The CDR3 length is 16 residues. The germline V gene has CDR1 SGHTA and CDR2 FQGNSA. V dropped 3 bases and J dropped 0 bases, with 12 bases sitting between them. As DNA, the CDR3 is TGTGCCAGCAGCTTGGGTACTATGAGCTCCTACAATGAGCAGTTCTTC. Translated, it gives CASSLGTMSSYNEQFF.

The chain combines TRBV4-1 with TRBJ2-3, with 9 nucleotides matching TRBD2. The CDR3 totals 17 residues. Germline-derived CDR1 and CDR2 are MGHRA and YSYEKL. Unmatched junction bases numbered 5, after V lost 1 base and J lost 0 bases. The DNA for the CDR3 is TGCGCCAGCAGCCAAGCATGGACTAGCGATAGCACAGATACGCAGTATTTT. Protein product: CASSQAWTSDSTDTQYF.